Following are 28 T cell receptor beta chains from one sample sequenced in a study of T cells in Graves' hyperthyroidism and ophthalmopathy. TCR beta CDR3 regions were amplified from RNA. TCR CDR3 regions were first amplified by RT-PCR with HTBI primers. MiXCR, run by TCRdb on the multiplex PCR reads, gives a single entry per CDR3 protein. This sample has fewer than 750,000 distinct CDR3 sequences; around 13% occur once, and the top ten carry about an eighth. Sequenced material: blood. Receptors were obtained from a woman aged 45 to 65 with Graves' ophthalmopathy.

This clonotype was detected many times. The V call is TRBV9, the J call TRBJ2-7, with 9 bases lining up with TRBD1. The CDR3 has 15 amino acids. Trimming at V came to 2 bases and at J to 6 bases, leaving 9 bases not matched to a gene. Germline V gene data show CDR1 as SGDLS and CDR2 as YYNGEE. CDR3: CASSVSGTGLGEQYF. In DNA, the CDR3 is TGTGCCAGCAGCGTGTCCGGGACAGGGCTGGGCGAGCAGTACTTC. Full variable domain (remainder filled in from reference TRBV9 and TRBJ2-7): DSGVTQTPKHLITATGQRVTLRCSPRSGDLSVYWYQQSLDQGLQFLIQYYNGEERAKGNILERFSAQQFPDLHSELNLSSLELGDSALYFCASSVSGTGLGEQYFGPGTRLTVT.

This clonotype was recorded many times. This chain joins TRBV7-3 and TRBJ2-7; D is undetermined. V lost 0 bases, J lost 6 bases, and 9 bases lay in between. The CDR3 contains 13 residues. In germline, CDR1 is SGHTA, CDR2 FQGTGA. The CDR3 region is CASSLTWDSEQYF. CDR3 bases: TGTGCCAGCAGCTTAACTTGGGATTCCGAGCAGTACTTC.

This clonotype has at least ten counts. The chain uses TRBV30 and TRBJ2-1; the match to TRBD2 covers 7 bases. The germline V gene has CDR1 GTSNPN and CDR2 SVGIG (reference sequence). CDR3 length: 13 residues. Trimming removed 7 bases from V and 6 bases from J; junction bases left unmatched: 9. The CDR3 region has the DNA TGTGCCTTGGGACGGGAGGACCGCAATGAGCAGTTCTTC. It yields the protein CALGREDRNEQFF.

The chain joins TRBV10-3 to TRBJ2-1; the D is unclear. Germline V gives CDR1 ENHRY, CDR2 SYGVKD. V was clipped by 2 bases and J by 8 bases, with 4 bases between them. This CDR3 contains 11 residues. The CDR3 is CAISEGYEQFF. The CDR3 DNA is TGTGCCATCAGTGAGGGGTATGAGCAGTTCTTC.

This clonotype has a count of ten or more. V and J are TRBV6-6 and TRBJ2-5, with TRBD2 matching 11 bases. Per the germline V gene, CDR1 is MNHNY and CDR2 is SVGAGI (reference sequence). V dropped 2 bases and J dropped 5; count of bases not matched to a gene: 7. There are 16 residues in the CDR3. CDR3 amino acids: CASSYQTSGDGETQYF. The CDR3 nucleotides are TGTGCCAGCAGTTACCAGACTAGCGGGGATGGGGAGACCCAGTACTTC.

The CDR3 nucleotides read TGTGCCAGCAGCTTAGCAGGGACAGGGAGGTTCACTAATGAAAAACTGTTTTTT. This sequence encodes CASSLAGTGRFTNEKLFF. The V call is TRBV7-6, the J call TRBJ1-4; 9 bases line up with TRBD1. In germline, CDR1 is SGHVS, CDR2 FNYEAQ. The CDR3 loop spans 18 amino acids. J was trimmed by 2 bases and V by 0 bases; bases with no gene match: 7.

This clonotype appeared many times. The rearrangement uses TRBV30 and TRBJ1-2, with D maybe TRBD1 (6 bases). Trimming took off 4 bases at V and 0 bases at J, with 9 bases between the two ends. Germline V lookup: CDR1 GTSNPN, CDR2 SVGIG (reference sequence). The CDR3 is 13 residues long. In nucleotides, the CDR3 is TGTGCCTGGACTGGACAGCCTAACTATGGCTACACCTTC. Translated, it gives CAWTGQPNYGYTF.

This chain connects TRBV12-5 to TRBJ1-5; TRBD1 is a possible D gene (5 bases). V was trimmed by 0 bases and J by 7 bases, leaving 19 bases between them. Germline CDR1 LGHNT, CDR2 FRNRAP. There are 17 residues in the CDR3. The CDR3 loop reads CASGLVGVRGIGQPQHF. As DNA, the CDR3 is TGTGCTAGTGGTTTGGTAGGGGTAAGGGGAATCGGACAGCCCCAGCATTTT.

This clonotype came up many times. V is TRBV28 and J is TRBJ2-1; a possible D gene is TRBD2 (5 bases). V lost 3 bases and J 5 bases, leaving 11 bases between the germline ends. CDR1 is MDHEN and CDR2 is SYDVKM in the germline V gene. The CDR3 extends over 14 amino acids. The CDR3 here is CASSFLAGHNEQFF. Written as DNA, the CDR3 is TGTGCCAGCAGTTTTTTGGCGGGCCACAATGAGCAGTTCTTC.

The chain links TRBV19 to TRBJ2-1, with 8 positions matching TRBD1. V shed 5 bases, J shed 4 bases, and the junction held 13 bases outside the gene matches. This CDR3 has 17 amino acids. Germline loops: CDR1 LNHDA, CDR2 SQIVND (reference sequence). Written as DNA, the CDR3 is TGTGCCAGTAGTCCCGATTCTGGACAGGGCACTTACAATGAGCAGTTCTTC. Residues: CASSPDSGQGTYNEQFF.

At least ten counts were recorded for this clonotype. The chain has TRBV30 and TRBJ2-7; possible D gene TRBD1, 5 bases. The CDR3 length is 14 residues. V was clipped by 1 base and J by 1 base, with 11 bases between them. Germline V gene sequence: CDR1 GTSNPN, CDR2 SVGIG (reference sequence). Here the CDR3 DNA reads TGTGCCTGGAGTGACCAGGGCGAATCCTACGAGCAGTACTTC. This encodes CAWSDQGESYEQYF.

The CDR3 bases are TGTGCCAGCAGCTTAGAACGGGATAACTCCTACGAGCAGTACTTC. Amino acid sequence: CASSLERDNSYEQYF. The gene calls are TRBV13 and TRBJ2-7; a weak D match, TRBD2 (5 bases). Per the germline V gene, CDR1 is PRHDT and CDR2 is FYEKMQ (reference sequence). Trimming shortened V by 1 base and J by 0 bases, and 10 bases separated the two germline ends. The CDR3 extends over 15 amino acids.

This clonotype turned up a few times. This chain joins TRBV12-3 or TRBV12-4 and TRBJ2-5; a weak D match, TRBD1 (5 bases). Trimming left V 6 bases short and J 0 bases short, with 14 bases between. CDR3 length equals 15 residues. The CDR3 DNA reads TGTGCCAGCAGGGTGGCCAGACAGCACCAAGAGACCCAGTACTTC. This gives the protein CASRVARQHQETQYF.

This clonotype was seen at least ten times. The chain carries TRBV7-9 and TRBJ1-2; 7 bases are shared with TRBD1. V was clipped by 4 bases and J by 2 bases; unmatched bases: 4. Germline loops: CDR1 SEHNR, CDR2 FQNEAQ (reference sequence). CDR3 length: 14 residues. This CDR3 is CASSSDRDNYGYTF. For the CDR3, the DNA is TGTGCCAGCAGCTCAGACAGGGACAACTATGGCTACACCTTC.

V usage is TRBV5-1 and J usage is TRBJ2-1; D unclear. This CDR3 spans 17 amino acids. Between the trimmed V and J ends, which lost 1 base and 4 bases, there was a span of 18 bases. In germline, CDR1 is SGHRS, CDR2 YFSETQ. CDR3 region: CASSLSPSTVWYNEQFF. The CDR3 nucleotides read TGCGCCAGCAGCTTGTCCCCCTCGACTGTATGGTACAATGAGCAGTTCTTC. The full variable domain, its missing parts supplied by reference TRBV5-1 and TRBJ2-1, is KAGVTQTPRYLIKTRGQQVTLSCSPISGHRSVSWYQQTPGQGLQFLFEYFSETQRNKGNFPGRFSGRQFSNSRSEMNVSTLELGDSALYLCASSLSPSTVWYNEQFFGPGTRLTVL.

At least ten counts were recorded for this clonotype. The CDR3 region is CASSKLQGVSNQPQHF. The CDR3 bases are TGTGCCAGCAGTAAACTACAGGGGGTCAGCAATCAGCCCCAGCATTTT. This rearrangement joins TRBV6-2 or TRBV6-3 to TRBJ1-5; TRBD1 matches 8 bases. The CDR3 contains 16 residues. The ends lost 5 bases at V and 1 base at J; junction bases unmatched: 7. CDR1 and CDR2 (germline): MNHEY, SVGEGT.

The J gene is TRBJ2-2, the V gene TRBV5-6, with D tentatively TRBD1 (6 bases). The CDR3 runs to 16 residues. V lost 4 bases and J 5 bases, leaving 18 bases between the germline ends. Germline CDR1 and CDR2: SGHDT and YYEEEE. The CDR3 loop is CASSLPQGRVTGELFF. In DNA form, the CDR3 reads TGTGCCAGCAGCCTACCCCAGGGGCGAGTAACCGGGGAGCTGTTTTTT.

In its sample, this clonotype was seen many times. The J gene is TRBJ1-4, the V gene TRBV7-2; D may be TRBD1 (6 bases). Trimming took 6 bases from V and 0 from J, leaving 14 bases between them. There are 16 residues in the CDR3. Germline CDR1 SGHTA, CDR2 FQGNSA. CDR3 sequence (DNA): TGTGCCAGCAGTTTGACCGGACAGACAACTAATGAAAAACTGTTTTTT. This sequence encodes CASSLTGQTTNEKLFF.

The V and J genes are TRBV20-1 and TRBJ2-1; no definite D call. The CDR3 has 14 amino acids. The germline V gene has CDR1 DFQATT and CDR2 SNEGSKA (reference sequence). Trimming removed 2 bases from V and 5 bases from J, with 13 bases in between. The CDR3 DNA sequence: TGCAGTGCTAGATTTCCTCGGAGCCACAATGAGCAGTTCTTC. It is translated as CSARFPRSHNEQFF.

This clonotype was counted ten times or more. This chain uses TRBV4-3 with TRBJ2-1, with D possibly TRBD2 on 6 matching bases. V dropped 4 bases and J dropped 10 bases, with 14 bases sitting between them. CDR3 length: 13 residues. CDR1 and CDR2 from the germline V gene are LGHNA and YSLEER. The CDR3 coding sequence is TGCGCCAGCAGCCTAAGTGCGGGGTACGAGCAGTTCTTC. Its protein is CASSLSAGYEQFF.

The CDR3 DNA is TGTGCCAGCAGTGAATTGGGCCTTGTCACCGGGGAGCTGTTTTTT. It codes for CASSELGLVTGELFF. V is TRBV6-1 and J is TRBJ2-2; D remains ambiguous. The V gene lost 2 bases and the J gene lost 4 bases, with 11 bases spanning the gap. CDR3 length: 15 amino acids. Germline assignment: CDR1 MNHNS and CDR2 SASEGT.

This clonotype has ten or more counts. The chain uses TRBV20-1 and TRBJ2-1; the match to TRBD2 covers 13 bases. The CDR3 runs 17 residues. The J segment lost 6 bases and the V segment lost 0 bases, leaving 8 bases of the junction unmatched. Germline CDR1 and CDR2: DFQATT and SNEGSKA (reference sequence). In DNA, the CDR3 is TGCAGTGCTAGAGATTTGGTGACTAGCGGGAGGTTCAATGAGCAGTTCTTC. It is translated as CSARDLVTSGRFNEQFF.

This clonotype was counted ten times or more. The chain couples TRBV5-1 to TRBJ2-7; 9 bases fit TRBD1. The J segment lost 0 bases and the V segment lost 5 bases, leaving 3 bases of the junction unmatched. Germline CDR1 is SGHRS and CDR2 is YFSETQ. This CDR3 is 14 amino acids long. The CDR3 nucleotides are TGCGCCAGCAGTCGGACAGGGGACTCCTACGAGCAGTACTTC. This gives the protein CASSRTGDSYEQYF.

Details on this clonotype: A much larger clone is a single base away; this may be a read error. The J gene is TRBJ2-2, the V gene TRBV28; TRBD2 agrees at 8 bases. The CDR3 is 17 amino acids. Germline V gives CDR1 MDHEN, CDR2 SYDVKM. The CDR3 here is CAGSFPLGREVTGELFF. Here the CDR3 DNA reads TGTGCCGGCAGTTTCCCCTTGGGGCGGGAGGTGACCGGGGAGCTGTTTTTT.

The chain recombines TRBV28 with TRBJ2-7; 14 bases are a match to TRBD2. J gave up 6 bases and V 5 bases, and 0 bases lay outside the gene matches. The germline CDR1 and CDR2 sequences are MDHEN and SYDVKM. CDR3 size: 13 residues. The CDR3 here is CASSGLAGGEQYF. The CDR3, as DNA: TGTGCCAGCAGTGGACTAGCGGGAGGCGAGCAGTACTTC.

Comments on this clonotype: A junction end diverges from the germline sequence, so it may reflect a read error. The chain joins TRBV7-2 to TRBJ1-2; D unclear. Germline V CDR1 and CDR2: SGHTA, FQGNSA. This CDR3 has 14 amino acids. CDR3 bases: TGTGCCGGCAGCCGACCTGCAGCTAACTATGGCTACACCTTC. Its protein product is CAGSRPAANYGYTF.

Remarks on this clonotype: A single base separates this from a much larger clone, so it may be a read error. The chain joins TRBV24-1 to TRBJ2-3; a weak D match, TRBD2 (6 bases). The length of the CDR3 is 16 residues. CDR1 and CDR2 (germline): KGHDR, SFDVKD. CDR3 in amino acids: CATSDPSGVGTDTRYF. DNA of the CDR3: TGTGCCACCAGTGATCCGTCGGGAGTCGGCACAGATACGCGGTATTTT.

The chain employs TRBV20-1 and TRBJ2-7; TRBD2 is a possible D gene (6 bases). Looked up from germline, CDR1 is DFQATT and CDR2 is SNEGSKA (reference sequence). This CDR3 contains 14 residues. V shed 2 bases and J shed 4 bases, with 15 bases lying between them. The CDR3 reads CSARNAGSLYEQYF. Written as DNA, the CDR3 is TGCAGTGCTAGAAATGCGGGAAGCTTATACGAGCAGTACTTC.